A single sample is the source of the 26 T cell receptor beta chains below, sequenced in a study of shared clonotypes between healthy human individuals. Some clones are missing from TCRdb's copy, which holds only in-frame ones; the method was immunoSEQ multiplex PCR. The profile shows over a million clones, roughly 96% of them singletons. Specimen: naive CD4+ T cells sorted from blood. The subset was: CD45RA+ positively selected. These receptors all come from a man aged 25-45 years in good health.

V and J are TRBV10-3 and TRBJ2-7; D may be TRBD1 or TRBD2 (5 bases each). Germline loops: CDR1 ENHRY, CDR2 SYGVKD. Trimming removed 8 bases at V and 3 bases at J, with 17 bases between. The CDR3 runs to 14 residues. The CDR3 loop reads CAIRHRDGNYEQYF. Written as DNA, the CDR3 is TGTGCCATCCGGCACCGGGACGGGAACTACGAGCAGTACTTC.

This clone came up once. The J gene is TRBJ1-1, the V gene TRBV6-5; the D is unclear. This CDR3 region has 15 residues. Per germline, CDR1 MNHEY and CDR2 SVGAGI. Trimming stripped 7 bases from V and 4 bases from J, with 19 bases between. In nucleotides, the CDR3 is TGTGCCAGCATCCCCCACTGGTTCGCGGGCACTGAAGCTTTCTTT. Its translation: CASIPHWFAGTEAFF.

The chain has TRBV5-1 and TRBJ2-3, with 7 bases aligning to TRBD1. V shed 4 bases and J 4 bases; nucleotides not matched to a gene: 3. CDR3 length: 13 residues. CDR1 and CDR2 from the germline V gene are SGHRS and YFSETQ. As DNA, the CDR3 is TGCGCCAGCAGCCGACAGGGATCAGATACGCAGTATTTT. It is translated as CASSRQGSDTQYF.

This clone was seen a single time. The chain employs TRBV5-1 and TRBJ2-1; 8 bases align to TRBD2. The germline CDR1 and CDR2 sequences are SGHRS and YFSETQ. This CDR3 contains 16 residues. Unmatched junction bases numbered 10, after V lost 1 base and J lost 7 bases. CDR3 in DNA: TGCGCCAGCAGCTTGTCGGGAGGGACATATACTAATGAGCAGTTCTTC. Protein: CASSLSGGTYTNEQFF.

V usage is TRBV19 and J usage is TRBJ2-2; no firm D call. Germline lookup yields CDR1 LNHDA and CDR2 SQIVND (reference sequence). The CDR3 length is 16 residues. Trimming pared 7 bases from V and 2 bases from J, leaving 17 bases between. This chain's CDR3 is CASKTLAEANTGELFF. In DNA form, the CDR3 reads TGTGCCAGTAAAACTTTAGCTGAAGCTAACACCGGGGAGCTGTTTTTT. The whole variable domain, remainder taken from reference TRBV19 and TRBJ2-2, is DGGITQSPKYLFRKEGQNVTLSCEQNLNHDAMYWYRQDPGQGLRLIYYSQIVNDFQKGDIAEGYSVSREKKESFPLTVTSAQKNPTAFYLCASKTLAEANTGELFFGEGSRLTVL.

This chain links TRBV5-1 with TRBJ1-1, with 7 bases matching TRBD1. Unmatched junction bases numbered 3, after V lost 0 bases and J lost 1 base. The germline gives CDR1 SGHRS, CDR2 YFSETQ. This CDR3 is 15 amino acids long. CDR3 amino acids: CASSLEGQANTEAFF. The DNA for the CDR3 is TGCGCCAGCAGCTTGGAAGGACAGGCGAACACTGAAGCTTTCTTT.

About this clone: Other DNA sequences from this sample encode an identical CDR3 as well. The J gene is TRBJ2-7, the V gene TRBV27; unclear D gene. The CDR3 runs to 12 residues. The germline V gene has CDR1 MNHEY and CDR2 SMNVEV (reference sequence). Trimming removed 6 bases from V and 3 bases from J, with 9 bases in between. This CDR3 reads CASSSSSYEQYF. CDR3 bases: TGTGCCAGCAGCTCCTCCAGCTACGAGCAGTACTTC.

The rearrangement uses TRBV28 and TRBJ1-5; TRBD1 aligns across 7 bases. The CDR3 runs to 14 residues. Germline-derived CDR1 and CDR2 are MDHEN and SYDVKM. The V gene end was trimmed by 4 bases and the J gene end by 3 bases; junction bases not matched to a gene: 3. CDR3 region: CASSSGQINQPQHF. The CDR3 nucleotides read TGTGCCAGCAGTTCGGGACAGATCAATCAGCCCCAGCATTTT.

V gene TRBV11-2 combines with J gene TRBJ2-7; 9 bases line up with TRBD2. The CDR3 length is 17 residues. The J segment lost 1 base and the V segment lost 1 base, leaving 8 bases of the junction unmatched. Looked up from germline, CDR1 is SGHAT and CDR2 is FQNNGV. CDR3 amino acids: CASSLVLAGGPSYEQYF. As DNA, the CDR3 is TGTGCCAGCAGCTTAGTTCTCGCGGGAGGGCCTTCCTACGAGCAGTACTTC.

The chain couples TRBV7-2 to TRBJ2-2; D remains ambiguous. Trimming shortened V by 5 bases and J by 0 bases, and 13 bases separated the two germline ends. There are 16 residues in the CDR3. The germline CDR1 and CDR2 sequences are SGHTA and FQGNSA. The CDR3 spells CASSEGLVANTGELFF. The CDR3 nucleotides are TGTGCCAGCAGCGAAGGGTTGGTTGCGAACACCGGGGAGCTGTTTTTT.

V and J are TRBV10-3 and TRBJ2-3; D is undetermined. Trimming cost V 4 bases and J 8 bases, with 16 bases left between them. Germline V CDR1 and CDR2: ENHRY, SYGVKD. The CDR3 totals 14 residues. CDR3 region: CAISGLQTISTQYF. CDR3 nucleotide sequence: TGTGCCATCAGTGGGTTACAGACCATCAGTACGCAGTATTTT.

J is TRBJ2-7 and V is TRBV11-3; the D gene could be TRBD1 or TRBD2 (5 bases each). The germline CDR1 and CDR2 sequences are SGHNT and YENEEA. V dropped 5 bases and J dropped 3 bases, with 14 bases sitting between them. The CDR3 consists of 14 residues. CDR3 residues: CASSPGTEHYEQYF. The CDR3, as DNA: TGTGCCAGCAGCCCCGGGACGGAGCACTACGAGCAGTACTTC. The entire variable domain, with the rest obtained from reference TRBV11-3 and TRBJ2-7, is as follows: EAGVVQSPRYKIIEKKQPVAFWCNPISGHNTLYWYLQNLGQGPELLIRYENEEAVDDSQLPKDRFSAERLKGVDSTLKIQPAELGDSAVYLCASSPGTEHYEQYFGPGTRLTVT.

The chain is built from TRBV14 and TRBJ2-7; 12 bases are a match to TRBD2. The germline V gene encodes CDR1 SGHDN and CDR2 FVKESK. With 4 bases clipped from V and 3 bases from J, the junction kept 7 bases outside the gene matches. The CDR3 loop spans 16 amino acids. The CDR3, as DNA: TGTGCCAGCAGCCCCACGGGGGGACTAGCGGGCTACGAGCAGTACTTC. This gives the protein CASSPTGGLAGYEQYF. The complete variable domain, with remaining parts taken from reference TRBV14 and TRBJ2-7, reads EAGVTQFPSHSVIEKGQTVTLRCDPISGHDNLYWYRRVMGKEIKFLLHFVKESKQDESGMPNNRFLAERTGGTYSTLKVQPAELEDSGVYFCASSPTGGLAGYEQYFGPGTRLTVT.

The rearrangement joins TRBV10-3 to TRBJ1-3; D is ambiguous. With 6 bases removed from V and 4 bases from J, the gap between germline ends came to 16 bases. This CDR3 spans 15 amino acids. The V gene's germline CDR1 is ENHRY and CDR2 SYGVKD. The CDR3, as DNA: TGTGCCATCAGCGGTGCCATCGGTGCCGGAAACACCATATATTTT. Residues: CAISGAIGAGNTIYF.

V gene TRBV10-3 combines with J gene TRBJ2-1; 10 nucleotides agree with TRBD2. CDR1 and CDR2 from the germline V gene are ENHRY and SYGVKD. There are 15 residues in the CDR3. J gave up 9 bases and V 7 bases, and 12 bases lay outside the gene matches. DNA of the CDR3: TGTGCCATCAATCGGGCTAGCGGGAGTGAGGGTGAGCAGTTCTTC. Translation: CAINRASGSEGEQFF.

This clone appeared a single time. The chain employs TRBV4-1 and TRBJ1-4; D unclear. Germline-derived CDR1 and CDR2 are MGHRA and YSYEKL. Trimming removed 6 bases from V and 0 bases from J, with 14 bases in between. This CDR3 contains 16 residues. CDR3 in DNA: TGCGCCAGCAGGCACCAAAAAGATGCAACTAATGAAAAACTGTTTTTT. As protein: CASRHQKDATNEKLFF.

This clone has just a few counts. The sample carries other DNA sequences with the same CDR3. This chain joins TRBV9 and TRBJ2-3; D gene uncertain. The germline V and J ends were trimmed by 0 bases and 0 bases, with 5 bases remaining between them. Germline CDR1 and CDR2: SGDLS and YYNGEE. The CDR3 is made up of 14 amino acids. CDR3 sequence (DNA): TGTGCCAGCAGCGTAGGCCCTAGCACAGATACGCAGTATTTT. Its translation: CASSVGPSTDTQYF.

The rearrangement joins TRBV25-1 to TRBJ2-7; 11 bases align to TRBD2. The CDR3 contains 15 residues. Germline lookup yields CDR1 MGHDK and CDR2 SYGVNS. The junction had 6 bases not matched to a gene; V was cut back by 8 bases and J by 0 bases. The CDR3 nucleotides are TGTGCCAGCGGTCTAGCGGGAGGAACCTCCTACGAGCAGTACTTC. Encoded protein: CASGLAGGTSYEQYF.

This chain connects TRBV5-4 to TRBJ2-6, with TRBD1 identical over 8 bases. CDR3 length: 17 amino acids. J gave up 4 bases and V 4 bases, and 10 bases lay outside the gene matches. Per germline, CDR1 SGHNT and CDR2 YYREEE (reference sequence). In nucleotides, the CDR3 is TGTGCCAGCAGCGGACAGGGCCCCTTGGAGGGGGCCAACGTCCTGACTTTC. Protein product: CASSGQGPLEGANVLTF. Combining the CDR3 with reference TRBV5-4 and TRBJ2-6 gives the whole variable domain ETGVTQSPTHLIKTRGQQVTLRCSSQSGHNTVSWYQQALGQGPQFIFQYYREEENGRGNFPPRFSGLQFPNYSSELNVNALELDDSALYLCASSGQGPLEGANVLTFGAGSRLTVL.

The chain has TRBV29-1 and TRBJ2-4; the D gene is possibly TRBD2 (6 bases). The CDR3 contains 15 residues. Trimming took 1 base from V and 1 from J, leaving 11 bases between them. From germline, CDR1 is SQVTM and CDR2 ANQGSEA. The CDR3 coding sequence is TGCAGCGTTGAAGGGTGGAGGGAGGCCAAAAACATTCAGTACTTC. Translated, it gives CSVEGWREAKNIQYF.

V is TRBV6-4 and J is TRBJ2-7; the D gene is possibly TRBD1 (6 bases). This CDR3 region has 20 residues. Germline V CDR1 and CDR2: MRHNA, SNTAGT. V lost 3 bases, J lost 1 base, and 28 bases lay in between. The CDR3 nucleotides read TGTGCCAGCAGTGAACGACAGGCCTCTCCTCCTAAGGGGTTTTCCTACGAGCAGTACTTC. The encoded protein is CASSERQASPPKGFSYEQYF.

The chain carries TRBV7-9 and TRBJ1-4; 7 bases fit TRBD1. In germline, CDR1 is SEHNR, CDR2 FQNEAQ (reference sequence). CDR3 length: 15 amino acids. V lost 0 bases and J lost 7; bases outside the gene matches: 5. The CDR3 spells CASSLATGSFEKLFF. The DNA for the CDR3 is TGTGCCAGCAGCTTAGCGACAGGGAGTTTTGAAAAACTGTTTTTT.

The CDR3 nucleotides read TGTGCCAGTAGTAAGCAAGCTGCCGGCTCTGGGGCCAACGTCCTGACTTTC. Translated: CASSKQAAGSGANVLTF. This rearrangement joins TRBV19 to TRBJ2-6; D is ambiguous. Germline V lookup: CDR1 LNHDA, CDR2 SQIVND (reference sequence). Trimming shortened V by 4 bases and J by 0 bases, and 13 bases separated the two germline ends. The CDR3 has 17 amino acids.

The chain links TRBV9 to TRBJ2-3; the D is unclear. The V and J ends lost 3 bases and 4 bases respectively, with 6 bases between them. The CDR3 is 12 residues long. The germline V gene has CDR1 SGDLS and CDR2 YYNGEE. CDR3 nucleotides: TGTGCCAGCAGCGAGGACCCAGATACGCAGTATTTT. Translating gives CASSEDPDTQYF.

The chain uses TRBV10-1 and TRBJ2-2; D is possibly TRBD2 (6 bases). The length of the CDR3 is 12 residues. V was cut by 7 bases and J by 4 bases, with 7 bases left in between. Germline V gene sequence: CDR1 WNHNN, CDR2 SYGVQD (reference sequence). DNA of the CDR3: TGCGCCAGCAACGGGGGCACCGGGGAGCTGTTTTTT. Its protein is CASNGGTGELFF.

The genes are TRBV11-2 and TRBJ1-1; a possible D gene is TRBD1 (6 bases). V was clipped by 5 bases and J by 1 base, with 14 bases between them. This CDR3 contains 15 residues. Looked up from germline, CDR1 is SGHAT and CDR2 is FQNNGV. This chain's CDR3 is CASSAYRDTNTEAFF. Written as DNA, the CDR3 is TGTGCCAGCAGCGCTTACAGGGATACGAACACTGAAGCTTTCTTT.